This T cell receptor beta chain was identified during a study of OX40 agonist ivuxolimab in advanced cancers. Germline lookup yields CDR1 SGHDN and CDR2 FVKESK. This CDR3 is built from 13 residues. Trimming shortened V by 6 bases and J by 0 bases, and 8 bases separated the two germline ends. The method was immunoSEQ multiplex PCR; TCRdb's version includes in-frame clones alone and lacks a portion of them. The sample contains approximately 50,000 clones, roughly three quarters of which appear only once. Specimen: CD4+ or CD8+ T cells sorted from blood, collected in a trial of the OX40 agonist ivuxolimab. This receptor was taken from an adult with an advanced solid tumor such as melanoma, head and neck, liver or kidney cancer. The genes are TRBV14 and TRBJ1-1, with D unresolved. CDR3: CASSPSMNTEAFF. The DNA for the CDR3 is TGTGCCAGCAGTCCGAGCATGAACACTGAAGCTTTCTTT.